The 6 T cell receptor beta chains presented below share a single source sample, sequenced in a study of T cells expressing NK-cell markers. TCRdb reanalyzed the 5' RACE reads and collapses them to one entry per CDR3 protein, without DNA. The sample is made up of 550,000 to 600,000 distinct CDR3 sequences, and the top ten hold approximately 3.6% of it. The sample taken for sequencing was blood T cells: a sorted CD56 or NKG2C T cell subset, CD4+ or CD8+ T cells, or bulk PBMC T cells (not recorded which). Receptors originate from a man aged 18 to 30 in good health.

The chain is built from TRBV12-3 or TRBV12-4 and TRBJ1-1; TCRdb's D gene call, TRBD1, goes unchecked for lack of DNA. The CDR3 runs to 16 residues. The CDR3 sequence is CASSLATRDPNTEAFF.

V usage is TRBV15 and J usage is TRBJ1-1; as DNA is missing, the TRBD1 call by TCRdb cannot be tested. This CDR3 spans 14 amino acids. CDR1 and CDR2 (germline): LNHNV, YYDKDF (reference sequence). The CDR3 here is CATSSPRRETEAFF.

The J gene is TRBJ1-2, the V gene TRBV12-3 or TRBV12-4; absent DNA, TCRdb's TRBD1 call cannot be checked. The CDR3 sequence is 14 residues long. Here the CDR3 reads CASSLDRTGNGYTF.

The rearrangement links TRBV25-1 to TRBJ1-2. CDR3 length: 12 residues. CDR1 MGHDK and CDR2 SYGVNS come from the germline V gene. The CDR3 loop is CASSEYTYGYTF.

The chain is built from TRBV15 and TRBJ1-5. Germline V gives CDR1 LNHNV, CDR2 YYDKDF (reference sequence). CDR3 length: 15 residues. CDR3 amino acids: CATSRDVKPGGPQHF.

This sequence joins TRBV7-9 and TRBJ2-5; the D gene TCRdb calls, TRBD1, cannot be checked with no DNA. Germline lookup yields CDR1 SEHNR and CDR2 FQNEAQ (reference sequence). CDR3 length equals 13 residues. The CDR3 loop is CASSQRDRETQYF.